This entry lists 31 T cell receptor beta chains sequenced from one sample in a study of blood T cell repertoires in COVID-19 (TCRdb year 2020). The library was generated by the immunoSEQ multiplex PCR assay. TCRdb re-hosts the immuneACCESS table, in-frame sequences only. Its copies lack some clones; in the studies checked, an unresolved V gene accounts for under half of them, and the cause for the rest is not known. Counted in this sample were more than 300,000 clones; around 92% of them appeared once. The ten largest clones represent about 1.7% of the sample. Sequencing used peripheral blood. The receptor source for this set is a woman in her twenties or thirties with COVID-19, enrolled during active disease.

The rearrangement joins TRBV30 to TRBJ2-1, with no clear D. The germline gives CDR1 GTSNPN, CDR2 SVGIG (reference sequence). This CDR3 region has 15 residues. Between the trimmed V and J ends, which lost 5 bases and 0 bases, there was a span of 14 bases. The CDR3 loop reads CAWGRKAISYNEQFF. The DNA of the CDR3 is TGTGCCTGGGGTCGAAAAGCTATCTCCTACAATGAGCAGTTCTTC.

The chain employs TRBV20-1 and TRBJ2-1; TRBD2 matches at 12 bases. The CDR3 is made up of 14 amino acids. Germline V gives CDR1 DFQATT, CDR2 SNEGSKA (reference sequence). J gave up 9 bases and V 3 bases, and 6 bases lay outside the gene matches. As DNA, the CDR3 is TGCAGTGCTAGTGATCTAGCGGGGGGGATTGAGCAGTTCTTC. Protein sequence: CSASDLAGGIEQFF.

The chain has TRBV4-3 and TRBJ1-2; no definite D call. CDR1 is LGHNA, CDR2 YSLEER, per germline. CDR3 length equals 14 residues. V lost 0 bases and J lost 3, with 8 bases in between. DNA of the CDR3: TGCGCCAGCAGCCAAGATTCCTCTTACTATGGCTACACCTTC. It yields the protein CASSQDSSYYGYTF.

For the CDR3, the DNA is TGTGCCAGCAGCCTGGGACAGGCGACGAACACCGGGGAGCTGTTTTTT. It translates to CASSLGQATNTGELFF. The chain couples TRBV5-6 to TRBJ2-2; TRBD1 aligns across 8 bases. The CDR3 contains 16 residues. The junction had 5 bases not matched to a gene; V was cut back by 4 bases and J by 0 bases. Germline V gene data show CDR1 as SGHDT and CDR2 as YYEEEE.

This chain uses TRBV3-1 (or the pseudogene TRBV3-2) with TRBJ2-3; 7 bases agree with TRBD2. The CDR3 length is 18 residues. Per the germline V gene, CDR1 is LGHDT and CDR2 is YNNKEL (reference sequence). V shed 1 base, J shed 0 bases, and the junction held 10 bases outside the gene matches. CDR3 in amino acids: CASSQGAIIGGSTDTQYF. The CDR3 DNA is TGTGCCAGCAGCCAAGGAGCCATAATCGGGGGGAGCACAGATACGCAGTATTTT.

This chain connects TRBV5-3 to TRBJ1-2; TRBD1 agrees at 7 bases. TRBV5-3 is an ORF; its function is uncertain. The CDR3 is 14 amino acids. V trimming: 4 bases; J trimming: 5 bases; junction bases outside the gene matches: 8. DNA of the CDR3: TGTGCCAGAAGCACAGGGACAGACTTTTATGGCTACACCTTC. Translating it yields CARSTGTDFYGYTF.

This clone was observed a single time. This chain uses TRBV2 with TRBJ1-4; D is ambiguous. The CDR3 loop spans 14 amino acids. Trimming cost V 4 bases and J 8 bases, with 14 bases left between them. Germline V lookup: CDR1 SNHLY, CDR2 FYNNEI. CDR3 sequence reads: CASSVREGYEKLFF. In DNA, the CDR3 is TGTGCCAGCAGTGTGCGCGAGGGCTACGAAAAACTGTTTTTT.

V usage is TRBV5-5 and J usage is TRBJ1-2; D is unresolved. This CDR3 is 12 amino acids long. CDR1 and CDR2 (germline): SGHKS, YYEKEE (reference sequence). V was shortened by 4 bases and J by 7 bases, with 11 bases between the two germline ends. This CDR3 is CASSPRMVGYTF. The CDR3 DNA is TGTGCCAGCAGCCCGAGGATGGTTGGCTACACCTTC.

The DNA for the CDR3 is TGTGCCAGCAGTTCGGACAGAAAATATGGCTACACCTTC. This encodes CASSSDRKYGYTF. This chain joins TRBV7-9 and TRBJ1-2, with D perhaps TRBD1 (6 bases). Germline loops: CDR1 SEHNR, CDR2 FQNEAQ (reference sequence). The CDR3 runs to 13 residues. V was cut by 6 bases and J by 5 bases, with 13 bases left in between.

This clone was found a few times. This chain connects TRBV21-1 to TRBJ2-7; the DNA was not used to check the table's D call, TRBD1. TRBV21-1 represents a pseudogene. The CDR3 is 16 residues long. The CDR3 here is CASSQFTTPSSYEQYF. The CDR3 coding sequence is TGTGCCAGCAGCCAATTCACGACACCCAGTTCCTACGAGCAGTACTTC.

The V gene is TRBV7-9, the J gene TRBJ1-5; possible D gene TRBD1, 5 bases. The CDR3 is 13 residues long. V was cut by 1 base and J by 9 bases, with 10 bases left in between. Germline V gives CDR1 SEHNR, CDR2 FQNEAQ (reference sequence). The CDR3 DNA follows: TGTGCCAGCAGCTTAGTGCAGGGAGGGCCCCAGCATTTT. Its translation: CASSLVQGGPQHF.

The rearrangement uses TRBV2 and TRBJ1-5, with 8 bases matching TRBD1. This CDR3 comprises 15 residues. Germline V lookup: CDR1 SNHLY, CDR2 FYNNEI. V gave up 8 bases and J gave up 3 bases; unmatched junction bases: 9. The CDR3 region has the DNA TGTGCCAGCGCCGTAGACAGGGGTCCCAATCAGCCCCAGCATTTT. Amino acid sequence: CASAVDRGPNQPQHF.

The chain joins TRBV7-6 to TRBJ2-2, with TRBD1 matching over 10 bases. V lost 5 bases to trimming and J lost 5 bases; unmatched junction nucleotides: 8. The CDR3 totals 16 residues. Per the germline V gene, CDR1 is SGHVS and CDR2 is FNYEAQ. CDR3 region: CASSRGQGIRTGELFF. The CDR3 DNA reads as TGTGCCAGCAGCAGGGGACAGGGGATTAGAACCGGGGAGCTGTTTTTT.

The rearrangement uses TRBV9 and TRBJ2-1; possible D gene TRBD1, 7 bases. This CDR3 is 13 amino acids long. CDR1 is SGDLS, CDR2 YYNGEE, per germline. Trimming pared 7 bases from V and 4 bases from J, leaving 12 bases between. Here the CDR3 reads CASGGGFYNEQFF. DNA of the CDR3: TGTGCCAGCGGAGGGGGCTTTTACAATGAGCAGTTCTTC. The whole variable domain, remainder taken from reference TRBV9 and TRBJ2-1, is DSGVTQTPKHLITATGQRVTLRCSPRSGDLSVYWYQQSLDQGLQFLIQYYNGEERAKGNILERFSAQQFPDLHSELNLSSLELGDSALYFCASGGGFYNEQFFGPGTRLTVL.

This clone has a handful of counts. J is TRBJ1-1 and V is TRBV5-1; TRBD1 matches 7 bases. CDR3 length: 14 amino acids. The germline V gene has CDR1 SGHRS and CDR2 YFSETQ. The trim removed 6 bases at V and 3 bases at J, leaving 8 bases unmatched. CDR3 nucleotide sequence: TGCGCCAGCACCATGACAGGGATCGACACTGAAGCTTTCTTT. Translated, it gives CASTMTGIDTEAFF. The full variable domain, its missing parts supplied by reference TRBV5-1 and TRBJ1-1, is KAGVTQTPRYLIKTRGQQVTLSCSPISGHRSVSWYQQTPGQGLQFLFEYFSETQRNKGNFPGRFSGRQFSNSRSEMNVSTLELGDSALYLCASTMTGIDTEAFFGQGTRLTVV.

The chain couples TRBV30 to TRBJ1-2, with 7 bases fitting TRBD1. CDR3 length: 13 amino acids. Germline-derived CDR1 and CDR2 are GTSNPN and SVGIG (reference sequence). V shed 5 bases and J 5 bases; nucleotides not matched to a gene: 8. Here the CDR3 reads CAWDTGERYGYTF. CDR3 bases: TGTGCCTGGGACACAGGGGAGAGGTATGGCTACACCTTC.

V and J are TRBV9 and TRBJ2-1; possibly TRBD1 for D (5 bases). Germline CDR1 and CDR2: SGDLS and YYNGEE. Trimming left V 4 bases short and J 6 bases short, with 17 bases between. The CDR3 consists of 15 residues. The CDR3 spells CASSRGPRPPNEQFF. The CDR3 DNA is TGTGCCAGCAGCAGGGGCCCCAGGCCCCCCAATGAGCAGTTCTTC.

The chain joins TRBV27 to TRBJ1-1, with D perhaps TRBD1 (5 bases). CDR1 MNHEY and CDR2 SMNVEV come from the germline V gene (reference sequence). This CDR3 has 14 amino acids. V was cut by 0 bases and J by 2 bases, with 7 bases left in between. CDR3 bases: TGTGCCAGCAGTTTATCCGACAGTAACACTGAAGCTTTCTTT. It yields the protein CASSLSDSNTEAFF.

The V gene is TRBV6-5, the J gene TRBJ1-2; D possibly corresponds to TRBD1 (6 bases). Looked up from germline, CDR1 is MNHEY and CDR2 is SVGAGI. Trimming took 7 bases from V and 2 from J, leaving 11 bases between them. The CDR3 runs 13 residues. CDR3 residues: CASTRTANYGYTF. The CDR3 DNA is TGTGCCAGCACCAGGACAGCGAACTATGGCTACACCTTC.

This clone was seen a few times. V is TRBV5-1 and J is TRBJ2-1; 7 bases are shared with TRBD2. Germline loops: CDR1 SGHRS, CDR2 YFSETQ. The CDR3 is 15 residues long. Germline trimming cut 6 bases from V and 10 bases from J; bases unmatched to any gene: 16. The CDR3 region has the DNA TGCGCCAGCACCCGGGGGGACTGGAATTTAAGGGAGCAGTTCTTC. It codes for CASTRGDWNLREQFF.

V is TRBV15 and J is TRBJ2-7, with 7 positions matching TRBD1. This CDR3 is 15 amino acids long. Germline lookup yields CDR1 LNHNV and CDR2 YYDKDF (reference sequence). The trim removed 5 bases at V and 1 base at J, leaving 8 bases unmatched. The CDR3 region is CATSPDRSGSYEQYV. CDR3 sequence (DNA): TGTGCCACCAGCCCGGACAGGAGTGGATCCTACGAGCAGTACGTC.

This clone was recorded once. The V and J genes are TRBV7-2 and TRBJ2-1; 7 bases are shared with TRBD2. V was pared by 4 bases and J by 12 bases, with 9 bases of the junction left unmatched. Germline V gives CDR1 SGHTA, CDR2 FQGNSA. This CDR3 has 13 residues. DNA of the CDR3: TGTGCCAGCAGCTCCCCTCAGCGGGGTGCGCAGTTCTTC. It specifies CASSSPQRGAQFF.

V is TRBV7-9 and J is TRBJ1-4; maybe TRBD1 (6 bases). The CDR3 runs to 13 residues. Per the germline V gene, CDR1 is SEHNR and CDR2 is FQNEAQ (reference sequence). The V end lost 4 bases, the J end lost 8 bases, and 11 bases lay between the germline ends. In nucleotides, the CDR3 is TGTGCCAGCAGCTCCCAAGGGGGAGAAAAACTGTTTTTT. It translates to CASSSQGGEKLFF.

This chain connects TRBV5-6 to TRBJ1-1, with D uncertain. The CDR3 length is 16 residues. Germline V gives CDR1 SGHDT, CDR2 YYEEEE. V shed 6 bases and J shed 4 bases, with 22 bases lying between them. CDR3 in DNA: TGTGCCAGCACCTACGCGGCGGAGGGCGGCGGCACTGAAGCTTTCTTT. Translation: CASTYAAEGGGTEAFF.

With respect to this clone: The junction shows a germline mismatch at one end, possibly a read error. The CDR3 coding sequence is TGTGCCAGTAGTATGGGCTGGGGCCCGATTTTT. Encoded protein: CASSMGWGPIF. The V and J genes are TRBV19 and TRBJ1-5, with D perhaps matching TRBD1 (5 bases). Germline values: CDR1 LNHDA, CDR2 SQIVND (reference sequence). The CDR3 loop spans 11 amino acids. Complete variable domain (other parts from reference TRBV19 and TRBJ1-5): DGGITQSPKYLFRKEGQNVTLSCEQNLNHDAMYWYRQDPGQGLRLIYYSQIVNDFQKGDIAEGYSVSREKKESFPLTVTSAQKNPTAFYLCASSMGWGPIFGDGTRLSIL.

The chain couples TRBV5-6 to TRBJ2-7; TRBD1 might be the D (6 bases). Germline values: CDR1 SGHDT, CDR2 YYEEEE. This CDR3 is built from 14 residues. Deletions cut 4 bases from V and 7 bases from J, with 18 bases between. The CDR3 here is CASSPWTLRGEQYV. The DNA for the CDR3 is TGTGCCAGCAGCCCCTGGACGTTAAGGGGGGAGCAGTACGTC.

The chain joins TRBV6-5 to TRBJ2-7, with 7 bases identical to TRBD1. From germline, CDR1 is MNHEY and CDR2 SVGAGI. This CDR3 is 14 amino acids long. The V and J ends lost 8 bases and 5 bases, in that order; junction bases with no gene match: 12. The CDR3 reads CASLRDRDGDEQYV. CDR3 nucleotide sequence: TGTGCCAGCCTCCGGGACAGAGACGGGGACGAGCAGTACGTC.

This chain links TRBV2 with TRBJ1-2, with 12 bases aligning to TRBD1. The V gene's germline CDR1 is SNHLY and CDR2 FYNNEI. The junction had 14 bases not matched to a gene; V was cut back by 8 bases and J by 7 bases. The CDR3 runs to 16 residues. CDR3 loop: CASGWGTGGARGGYTF. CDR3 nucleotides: TGTGCCAGCGGGTGGGGGACAGGGGGCGCAAGAGGTGGCTACACCTTC.

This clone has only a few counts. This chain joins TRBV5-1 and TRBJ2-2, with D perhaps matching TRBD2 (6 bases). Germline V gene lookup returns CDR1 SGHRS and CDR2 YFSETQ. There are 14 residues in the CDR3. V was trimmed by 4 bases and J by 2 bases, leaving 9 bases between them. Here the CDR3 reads CASSPAGNTGELFF. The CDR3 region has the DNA TGCGCCAGCAGCCCGGCGGGAAACACCGGGGAGCTGTTTTTT. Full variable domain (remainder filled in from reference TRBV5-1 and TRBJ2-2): KAGVTQTPRYLIKTRGQQVTLSCSPISGHRSVSWYQQTPGQGLQFLFEYFSETQRNKGNFPGRFSGRQFSNSRSEMNVSTLELGDSALYLCASSPAGNTGELFFGEGSRLTVL.

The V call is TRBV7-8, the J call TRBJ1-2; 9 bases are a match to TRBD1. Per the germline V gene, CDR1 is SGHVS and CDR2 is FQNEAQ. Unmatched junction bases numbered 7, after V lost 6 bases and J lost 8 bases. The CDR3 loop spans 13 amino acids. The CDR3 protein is CASRPDRGGGYTF. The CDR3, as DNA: TGTGCCAGCAGACCGGACAGGGGCGGGGGCTACACCTTC.

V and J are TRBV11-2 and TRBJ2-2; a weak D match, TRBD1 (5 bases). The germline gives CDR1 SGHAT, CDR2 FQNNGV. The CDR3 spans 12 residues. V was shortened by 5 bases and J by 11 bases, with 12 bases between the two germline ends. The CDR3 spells CASSPRVVELFF. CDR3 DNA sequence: TGTGCCAGCAGCCCCAGGGTGGTCGAGCTGTTTTTT.